The clone carrying this TCR beta chain was counted many times. V lost 0 bases, J lost 7 bases, and 10 bases lay in between. The germline V gene has CDR1 MNHEY and CDR2 SVGAGI. The length of the CDR3 is 15 residues. This sample stems from a study of Graves' ophthalmopathy and Graves' hyperthyroidism. Study as a whole: Hyperthyroidism qualified as stable when ophthalmopathy did not develop within 18 months of follow-up.

Aged 18 to 65, the patients with hyperthyroidism had under 2 months' duration and were newly diagnosed. Pregnant or lactating patients and those with other autoimmune diseases or uncontrolled infections were excluded. A diagnosis was made from clinical symptoms together with serum thyroxine, TRAb, thyroid ultrasound and orbital computed tomography. RNA transcripts were the source from which TCR beta CDR3 regions were amplified. First-round RT-PCR employed HTBI primers, with a second-round multiplex PCR after it. TCRdb re-analysed the multiplex PCR reads in MiXCR, keeping a single row per CDR3 protein. The sample has 1 million to 1.3 million distinct CDR3 sequences, about 35% seen once.

The gene calls are TRBV6-5 and TRBJ1-6, with D maybe TRBD1 (6 bases). This receptor was identified in an adult man with Graves' hyperthyroidism. Sequenced input: peripheral blood or thyroid tissue (not recorded which). CDR3 coding DNA: TGTGCCAGCAGTTACTCAAATGACAGGAATTCACCCCTCCACTTT. As protein: CASSYSNDRNSPLHF.